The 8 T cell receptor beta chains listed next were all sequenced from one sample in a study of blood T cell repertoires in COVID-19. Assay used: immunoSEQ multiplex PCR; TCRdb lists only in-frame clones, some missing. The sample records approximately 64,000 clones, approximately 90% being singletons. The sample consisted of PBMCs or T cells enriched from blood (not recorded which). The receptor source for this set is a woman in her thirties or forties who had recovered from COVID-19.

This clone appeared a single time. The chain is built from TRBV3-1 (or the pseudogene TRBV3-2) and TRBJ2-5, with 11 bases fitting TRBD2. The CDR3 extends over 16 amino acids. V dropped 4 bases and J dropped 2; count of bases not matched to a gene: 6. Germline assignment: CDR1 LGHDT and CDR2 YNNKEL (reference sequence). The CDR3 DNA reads TGTGCCAGCAGCCCCAGGGGACTAGCGGTTCAAGAGACCCAGTACTTC. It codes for CASSPRGLAVQETQYF.

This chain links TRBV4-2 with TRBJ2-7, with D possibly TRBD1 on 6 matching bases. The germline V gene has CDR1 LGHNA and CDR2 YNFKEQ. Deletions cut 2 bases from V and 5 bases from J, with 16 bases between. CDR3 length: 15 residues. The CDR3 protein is CASSQKEQGTHEQYF. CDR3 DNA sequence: TGTGCCAGCAGCCAAAAGGAACAGGGTACCCACGAGCAGTACTTC.

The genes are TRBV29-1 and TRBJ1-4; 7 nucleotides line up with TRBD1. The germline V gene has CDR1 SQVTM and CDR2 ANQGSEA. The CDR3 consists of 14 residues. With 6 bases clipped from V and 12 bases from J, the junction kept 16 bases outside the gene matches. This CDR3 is CSVGAGQVERELFF. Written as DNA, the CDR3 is TGCAGCGTAGGGGCCGGACAGGTGGAACGGGAACTGTTTTTT.

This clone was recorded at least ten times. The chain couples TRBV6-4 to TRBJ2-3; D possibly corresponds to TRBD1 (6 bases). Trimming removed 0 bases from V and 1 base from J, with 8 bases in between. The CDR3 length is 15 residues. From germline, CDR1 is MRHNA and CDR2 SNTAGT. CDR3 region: CASSDSPGGTDTQYF. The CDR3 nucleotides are TGTGCCAGCAGTGACTCGCCAGGGGGCACAGATACGCAGTATTTT.

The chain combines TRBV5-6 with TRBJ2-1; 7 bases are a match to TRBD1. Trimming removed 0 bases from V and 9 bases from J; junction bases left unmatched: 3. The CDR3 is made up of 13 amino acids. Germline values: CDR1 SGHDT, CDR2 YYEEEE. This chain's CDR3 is CASSLEGASEQFF. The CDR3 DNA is TGTGCCAGCAGCTTGGAGGGGGCTAGTGAGCAGTTCTTC.

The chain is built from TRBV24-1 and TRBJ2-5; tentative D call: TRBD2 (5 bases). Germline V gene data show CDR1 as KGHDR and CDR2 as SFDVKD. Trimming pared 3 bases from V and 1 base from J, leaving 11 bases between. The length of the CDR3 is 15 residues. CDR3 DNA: TGTGCCACCAGTGATCGTGGACTGGGCCAAGAGACCCAGTACTTC. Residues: CATSDRGLGQETQYF.

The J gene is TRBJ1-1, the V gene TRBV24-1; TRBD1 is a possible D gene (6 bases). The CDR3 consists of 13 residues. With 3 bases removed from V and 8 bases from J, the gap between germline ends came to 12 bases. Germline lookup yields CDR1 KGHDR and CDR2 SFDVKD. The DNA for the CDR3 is TGTGCCACCAGTGATCCATTACAGGGCGAAGCTTTCTTT. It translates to CATSDPLQGEAFF.

CDR3: CASSSMGQGYGYTF. The CDR3 coding sequence is TGTGCCAGCAGCTCAATGGGACAGGGATACGGCTACACCTTC. This rearrangement joins TRBV13 to TRBJ1-2, with 9 bases identical to TRBD1. Per germline, CDR1 PRHDT and CDR2 FYEKMQ (reference sequence). After removal of 4 bases from V and 8 bases from J, the junction contained 8 bases not matched to a gene. This CDR3 comprises 14 residues.